This TCR beta chain originates from a study of blood T cell repertoires in COVID-19. From germline, CDR1 is DFQATT and CDR2 SNEGSKA (reference sequence). With 5 bases removed from V and 3 bases from J, the gap between germline ends came to 8 bases. The CDR3 is 11 residues long. This clone showed up just a few times. Sequenced by immunoSEQ multiplex PCR; TCRdb stores in-frame clones only, minus some. Of tens of thousands of clones in the sample, about nine tenths are singletons; the top ten hold 4.8%. The chain links TRBV20-1 to TRBJ2-7, with D tentatively TRBD1 (6 bases). Sequences were obtained from peripheral blood. This receptor was obtained from a human donor in a cohort sampled during active COVID-19. The CDR3 loop reads CSAAGDYEQYF. CDR3 coding DNA: TGCAGTGCTGCAGGGGACTACGAGCAGTACTTC.